This TCR beta chain was retrieved from a study of T cell responses to AZD1222 COVID-19 vaccine. The table came from immunoSEQ multiplex PCR; TCRdb's copy has only in-frame clones and leaves some out. The data hold about 130,000 clones, with around 90% observed a single time. Trimming stripped 1 base from V and 7 bases from J, with 9 bases between. Per the germline V gene, CDR1 is SGDLS and CDR2 is YYNGEE. The CDR3 has 14 residues. The starting material was peripheral blood, obtained on day 0 of AZD1222 vaccination. The chain joins TRBV9 to TRBJ1-6; a possible D gene is TRBD1 (5 bases). The receptor's source is an adult in good health. Written as DNA, the CDR3 is TGTGCCAGCAGCGTACCTGAGGGGAATTCACCCCTCCACTTT. Translation gives CASSVPEGNSPLHF.